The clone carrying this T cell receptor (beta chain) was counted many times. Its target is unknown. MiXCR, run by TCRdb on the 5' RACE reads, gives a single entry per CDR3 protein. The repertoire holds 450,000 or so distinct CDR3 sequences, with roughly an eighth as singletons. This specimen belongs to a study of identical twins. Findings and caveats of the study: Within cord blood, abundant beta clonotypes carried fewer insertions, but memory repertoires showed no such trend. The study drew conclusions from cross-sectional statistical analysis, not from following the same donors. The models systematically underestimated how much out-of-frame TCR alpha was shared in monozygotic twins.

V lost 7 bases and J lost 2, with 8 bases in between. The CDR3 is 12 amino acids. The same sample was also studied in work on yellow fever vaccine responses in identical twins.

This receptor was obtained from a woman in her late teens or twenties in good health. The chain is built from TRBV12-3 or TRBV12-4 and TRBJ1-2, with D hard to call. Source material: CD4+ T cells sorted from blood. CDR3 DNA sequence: TGTGCCAGCAAAGGAGGGAACTATGGCTACACCTTC. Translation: CASKGGNYGYTF.